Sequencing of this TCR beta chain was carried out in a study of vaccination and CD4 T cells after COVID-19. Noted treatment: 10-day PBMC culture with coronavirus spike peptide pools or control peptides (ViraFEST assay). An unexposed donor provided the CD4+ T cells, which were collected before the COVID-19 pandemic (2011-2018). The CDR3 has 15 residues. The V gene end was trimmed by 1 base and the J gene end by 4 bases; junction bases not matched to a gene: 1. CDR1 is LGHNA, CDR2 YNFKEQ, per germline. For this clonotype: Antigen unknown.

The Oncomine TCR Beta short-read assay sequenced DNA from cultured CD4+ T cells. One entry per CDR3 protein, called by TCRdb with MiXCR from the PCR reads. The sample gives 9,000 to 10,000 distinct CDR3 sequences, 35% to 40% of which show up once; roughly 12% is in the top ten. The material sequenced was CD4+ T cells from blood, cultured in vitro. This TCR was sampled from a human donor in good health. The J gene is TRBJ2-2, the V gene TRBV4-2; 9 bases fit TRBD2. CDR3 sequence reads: CASSQGLAVTGELFF. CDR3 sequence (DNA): TGTGCCAGCAGCCAAGGACTAGCGGTCACCGGGGAGCTGTTTTTT.